This TCR beta chain was captured in a study of cytomegalovirus exposure and HLA in healthy donors. PCR amplification relied on 60 Vbeta primers (plus 13 Jbeta primers). Assay used: immunoSEQ multiplex PCR; TCRdb lists only in-frame clones, some missing. The sample lists about 87,000 clones; just under 80% were seen once. The CDR3 extends over 13 amino acids. The ends lost 1 base at V and 6 bases at J; junction bases unmatched: 1. CDR1 and CDR2 from the germline V gene are SGHTA and FQGNSA. This clone was detected many times. Its cognate antigen is unknown. Other DNA sequences from this sample encode an identical CDR3 as well. Study-wide findings and caveats: When a later analysis was performed, an Asian-associated ancestry cluster reportedly had fewer N-insertions than the approximately 690-donor mean.

The sequenced material came from PBMCs. The rearrangement joins TRBV7-2 to TRBJ2-3; 7 nucleotides line up with TRBD1. This TCR was recovered from a woman aged 40-49 years in good health and CMV-seronegative. The chain's CDR3 is CASSLEGADTQYF. The CDR3 DNA sequence: TGTGCCAGCAGCTTAGAGGGGGCTGATACGCAGTATTTT.